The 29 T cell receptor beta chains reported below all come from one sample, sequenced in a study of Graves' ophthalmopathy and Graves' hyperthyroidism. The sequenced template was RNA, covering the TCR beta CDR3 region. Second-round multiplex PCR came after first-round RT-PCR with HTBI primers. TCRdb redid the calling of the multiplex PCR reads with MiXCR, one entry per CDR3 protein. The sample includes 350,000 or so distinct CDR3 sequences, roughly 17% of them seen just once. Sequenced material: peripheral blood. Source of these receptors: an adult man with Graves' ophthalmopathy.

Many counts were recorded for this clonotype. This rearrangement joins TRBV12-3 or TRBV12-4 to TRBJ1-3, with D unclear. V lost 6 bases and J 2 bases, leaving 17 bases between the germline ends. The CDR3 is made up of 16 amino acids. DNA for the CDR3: TGTGCCAGCAGAGACCTACGGGCCGAGGCTGGAAACACCATATATTTT. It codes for CASRDLRAEAGNTIYF.

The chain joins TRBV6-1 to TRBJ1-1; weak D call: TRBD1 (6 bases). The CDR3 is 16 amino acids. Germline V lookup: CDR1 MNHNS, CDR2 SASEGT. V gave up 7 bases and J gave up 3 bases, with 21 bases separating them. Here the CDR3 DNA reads TGTGCCAGCACATCTTCGGGGGGGCACTTGGACACTGAAGCTTTCTTT. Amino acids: CASTSSGGHLDTEAFF.

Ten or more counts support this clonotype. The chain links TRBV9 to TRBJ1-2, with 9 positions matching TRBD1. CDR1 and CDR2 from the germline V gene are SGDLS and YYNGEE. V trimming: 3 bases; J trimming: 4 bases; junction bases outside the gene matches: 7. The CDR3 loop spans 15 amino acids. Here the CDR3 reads CASSAGTGLGYGYTF. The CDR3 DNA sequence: TGTGCCAGCAGCGCCGGGACAGGGTTGGGCTATGGCTACACCTTC. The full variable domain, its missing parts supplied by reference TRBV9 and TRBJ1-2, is DSGVTQTPKHLITATGQRVTLRCSPRSGDLSVYWYQQSLDQGLQFLIQYYNGEERAKGNILERFSAQQFPDLHSELNLSSLELGDSALYFCASSAGTGLGYGYTFGSGTRLTVV.

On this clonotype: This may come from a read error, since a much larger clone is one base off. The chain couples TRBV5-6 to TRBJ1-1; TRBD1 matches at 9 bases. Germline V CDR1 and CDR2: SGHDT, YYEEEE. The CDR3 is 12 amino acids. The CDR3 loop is CASSFDRGGALF. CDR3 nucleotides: TGTGCCAGCAGCTTTGACAGGGGGGGAGCTCTCTTT.

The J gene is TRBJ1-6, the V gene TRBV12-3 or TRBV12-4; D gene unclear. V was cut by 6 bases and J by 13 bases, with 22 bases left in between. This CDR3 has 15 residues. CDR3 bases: TGTGCCAGCAGCACCTCCGGACGGTCCCTCGCGCCCCTCCACTTT. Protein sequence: CASSTSGRSLAPLHF.

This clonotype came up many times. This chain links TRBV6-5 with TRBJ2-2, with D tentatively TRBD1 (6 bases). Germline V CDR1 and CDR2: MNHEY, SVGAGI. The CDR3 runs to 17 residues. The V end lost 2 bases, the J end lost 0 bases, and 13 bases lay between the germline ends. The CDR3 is CASSYGLQGTNTGELFF. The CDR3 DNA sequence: TGTGCCAGCAGTTACGGCCTGCAGGGGACGAACACCGGGGAGCTGTTTTTT.

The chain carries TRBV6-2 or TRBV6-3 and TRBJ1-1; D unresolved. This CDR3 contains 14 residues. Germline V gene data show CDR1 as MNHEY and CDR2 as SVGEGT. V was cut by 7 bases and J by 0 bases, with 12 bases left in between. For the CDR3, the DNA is TGTGCCAGCATCAGACCTGGTATGAACACTGAAGCTTTCTTT. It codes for CASIRPGMNTEAFF.

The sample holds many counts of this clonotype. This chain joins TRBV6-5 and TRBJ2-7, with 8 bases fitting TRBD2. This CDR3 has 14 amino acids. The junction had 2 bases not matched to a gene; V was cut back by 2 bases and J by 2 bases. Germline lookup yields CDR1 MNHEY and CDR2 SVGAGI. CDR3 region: CASSYALAAYEQYF. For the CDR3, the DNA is TGTGCCAGCAGTTACGCACTAGCGGCCTACGAGCAGTACTTC.

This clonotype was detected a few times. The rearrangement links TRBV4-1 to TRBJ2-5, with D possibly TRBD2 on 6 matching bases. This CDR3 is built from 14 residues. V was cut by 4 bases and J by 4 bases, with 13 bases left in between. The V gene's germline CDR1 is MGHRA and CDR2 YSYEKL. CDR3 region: CASSRILAPETQYF. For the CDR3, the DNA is TGCGCCAGCAGCCGAATACTAGCTCCAGAGACCCAGTACTTC.

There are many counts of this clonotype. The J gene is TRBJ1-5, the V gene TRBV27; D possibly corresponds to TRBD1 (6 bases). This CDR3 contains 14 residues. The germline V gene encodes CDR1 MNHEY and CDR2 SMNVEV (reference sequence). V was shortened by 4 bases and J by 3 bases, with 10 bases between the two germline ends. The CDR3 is CASSSDRHNQPQHF. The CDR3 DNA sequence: TGTGCCAGCAGTTCCGACAGGCACAATCAGCCCCAGCATTTT.

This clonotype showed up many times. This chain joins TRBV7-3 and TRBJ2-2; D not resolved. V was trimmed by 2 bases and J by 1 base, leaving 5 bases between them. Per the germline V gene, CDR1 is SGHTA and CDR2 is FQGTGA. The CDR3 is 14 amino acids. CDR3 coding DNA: TGTGCCAGCAGCTTATTGTTGAACACCGGGGAGCTGTTTTTT. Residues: CASSLLLNTGELFF.

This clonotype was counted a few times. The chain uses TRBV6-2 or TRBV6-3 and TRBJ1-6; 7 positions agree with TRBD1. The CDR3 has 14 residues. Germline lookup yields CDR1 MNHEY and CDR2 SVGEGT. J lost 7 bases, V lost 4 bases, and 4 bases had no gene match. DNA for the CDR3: TGTGCCAGCAGTTCCGGGACAGTAAATTCACCCCTCCACTTT. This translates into CASSSGTVNSPLHF.

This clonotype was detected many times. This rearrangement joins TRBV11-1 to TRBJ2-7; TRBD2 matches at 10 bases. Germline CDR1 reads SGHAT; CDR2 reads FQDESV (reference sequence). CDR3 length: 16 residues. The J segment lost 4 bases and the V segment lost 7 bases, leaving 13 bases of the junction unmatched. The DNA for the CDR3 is TGTGCCAGCACCCTACTCGGGGGACTAGCGCCGTACGAGCAGTACTTC. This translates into CASTLLGGLAPYEQYF.

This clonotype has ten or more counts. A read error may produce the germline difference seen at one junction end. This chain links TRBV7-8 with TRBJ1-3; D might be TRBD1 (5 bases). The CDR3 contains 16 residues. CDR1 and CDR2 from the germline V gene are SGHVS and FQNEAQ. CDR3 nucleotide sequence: TGTGCCAGCAGCATAGCGGGACCTCTCTCTGGAAACACCATATATTTT. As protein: CASSIAGPLSGNTIYF.

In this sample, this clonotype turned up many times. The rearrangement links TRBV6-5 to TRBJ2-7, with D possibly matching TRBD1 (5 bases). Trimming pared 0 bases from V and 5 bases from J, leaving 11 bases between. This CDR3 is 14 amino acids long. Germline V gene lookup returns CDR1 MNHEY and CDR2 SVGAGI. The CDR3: CASSYSGLRNEQYF. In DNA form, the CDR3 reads TGTGCCAGCAGTTACTCGGGGCTGAGAAACGAGCAGTACTTC.

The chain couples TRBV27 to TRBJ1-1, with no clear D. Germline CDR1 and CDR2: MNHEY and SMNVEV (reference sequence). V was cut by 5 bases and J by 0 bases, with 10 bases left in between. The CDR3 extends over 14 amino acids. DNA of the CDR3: TGTGCCAGCAGTCGTAACGGCCTGAACACTGAAGCTTTCTTT. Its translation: CASSRNGLNTEAFF.

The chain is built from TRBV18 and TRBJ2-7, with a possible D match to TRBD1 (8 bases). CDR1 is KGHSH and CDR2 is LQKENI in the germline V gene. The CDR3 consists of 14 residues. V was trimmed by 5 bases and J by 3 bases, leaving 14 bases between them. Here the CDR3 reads CASSLQGDYYEQYF. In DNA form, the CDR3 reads TGTGCCAGCTCATTACAGGGGGACTACTACGAGCAGTACTTC.

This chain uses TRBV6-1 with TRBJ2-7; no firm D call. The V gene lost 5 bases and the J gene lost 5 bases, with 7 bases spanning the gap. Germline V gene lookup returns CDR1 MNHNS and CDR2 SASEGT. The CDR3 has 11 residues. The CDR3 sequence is CASSPFHEQYF. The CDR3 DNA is TGTGCCAGCAGTCCATTCCACGAGCAGTACTTC.

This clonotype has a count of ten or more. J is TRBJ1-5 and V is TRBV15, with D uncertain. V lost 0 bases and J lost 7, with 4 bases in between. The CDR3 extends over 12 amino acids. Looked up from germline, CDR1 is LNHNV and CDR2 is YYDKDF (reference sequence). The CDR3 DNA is TGTGCCACCAGCAGAGATCTGCAGCCCCAGCATTTT. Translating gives CATSRDLQPQHF. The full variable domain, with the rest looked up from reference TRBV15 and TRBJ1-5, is DAMVIQNPRYQVTQFGKPVTLSCSQTLNHNVMYWYQQKSSQAPKLLFHYYDKDFNNEADTPDNFQSRRPNTSFCFLDIRSPGLGDTAMYLCATSRDLQPQHFGDGTRLSIL.

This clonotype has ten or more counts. For the CDR3, the DNA is TGCAGTGCTAGGACCGGGACAGGGGGCACCGGGGAGCTGTTTTTT. Its translation: CSARTGTGGTGELFF. The V call is TRBV20-1, the J call TRBJ2-2; 11 bases fit TRBD1. The CDR3 consists of 15 residues. The V gene's germline CDR1 is DFQATT and CDR2 SNEGSKA (reference sequence). The trim removed 3 bases at V and 4 bases at J, leaving 4 bases unmatched.

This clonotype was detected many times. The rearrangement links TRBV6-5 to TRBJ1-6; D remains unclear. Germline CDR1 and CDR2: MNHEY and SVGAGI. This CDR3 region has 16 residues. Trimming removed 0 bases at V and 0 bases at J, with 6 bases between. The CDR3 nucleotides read TGTGCCAGCAGTTACTCCCGACGCTCCTATAATTCACCCCTCCACTTT. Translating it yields CASSYSRRSYNSPLHF.

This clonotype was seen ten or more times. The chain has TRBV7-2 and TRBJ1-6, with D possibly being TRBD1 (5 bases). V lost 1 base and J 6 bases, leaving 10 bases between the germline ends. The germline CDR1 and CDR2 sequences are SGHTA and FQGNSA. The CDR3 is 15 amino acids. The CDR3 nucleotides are TGTGCCAGCAGCTTAGGATCAGGGTCTAATTCACCCCTCCACTTT. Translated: CASSLGSGSNSPLHF.

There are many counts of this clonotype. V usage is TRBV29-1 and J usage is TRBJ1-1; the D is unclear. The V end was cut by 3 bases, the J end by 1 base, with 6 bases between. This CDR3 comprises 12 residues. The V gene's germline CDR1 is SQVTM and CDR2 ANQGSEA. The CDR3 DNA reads TGCAGCGTTGACCCCTCGAACACTGAAGCTTTCTTT. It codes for CSVDPSNTEAFF.

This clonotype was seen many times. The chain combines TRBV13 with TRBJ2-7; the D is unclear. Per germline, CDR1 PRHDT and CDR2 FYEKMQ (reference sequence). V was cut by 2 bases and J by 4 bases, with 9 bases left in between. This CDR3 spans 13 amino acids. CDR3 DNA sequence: TGTGCCAGCAGCTTAAACAGAAAATACGAGCAGTACTTC. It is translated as CASSLNRKYEQYF.

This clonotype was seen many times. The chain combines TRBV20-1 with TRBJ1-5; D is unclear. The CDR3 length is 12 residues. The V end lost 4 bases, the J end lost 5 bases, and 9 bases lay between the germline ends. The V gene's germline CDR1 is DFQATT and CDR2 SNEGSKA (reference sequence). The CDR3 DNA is TGCAGTGCTACCCAGACTGATCAGCCCCAGCATTTT. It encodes CSATQTDQPQHF.

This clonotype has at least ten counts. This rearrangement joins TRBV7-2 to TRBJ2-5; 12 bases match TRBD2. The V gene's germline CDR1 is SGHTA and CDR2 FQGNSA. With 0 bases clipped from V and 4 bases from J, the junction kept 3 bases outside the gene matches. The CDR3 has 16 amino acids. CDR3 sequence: CASSLALAGGRETQYF. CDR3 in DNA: TGTGCCAGCAGCTTAGCGCTAGCGGGGGGGCGAGAGACCCAGTACTTC.

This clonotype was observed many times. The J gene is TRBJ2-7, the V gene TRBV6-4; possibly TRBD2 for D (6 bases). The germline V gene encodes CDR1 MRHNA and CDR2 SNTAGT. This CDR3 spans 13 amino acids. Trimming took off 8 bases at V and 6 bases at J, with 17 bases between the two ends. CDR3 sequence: CASRGGPPLEQYF. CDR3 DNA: TGTGCCAGCCGGGGAGGCCCCCCCCTCGAGCAGTACTTC.

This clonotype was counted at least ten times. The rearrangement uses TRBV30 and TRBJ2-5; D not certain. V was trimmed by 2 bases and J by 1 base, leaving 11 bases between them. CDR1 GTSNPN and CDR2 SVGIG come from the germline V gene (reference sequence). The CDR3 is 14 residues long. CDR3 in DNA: TGTGCCTGGAGTCCCGACCAACCCCAAGAGACCCAGTACTTC. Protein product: CAWSPDQPQETQYF.

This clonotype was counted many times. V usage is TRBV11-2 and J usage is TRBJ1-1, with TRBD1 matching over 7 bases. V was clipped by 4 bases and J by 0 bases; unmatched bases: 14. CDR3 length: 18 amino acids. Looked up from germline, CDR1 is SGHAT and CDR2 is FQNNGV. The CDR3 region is CASSSSRAQGTLNTEAFF. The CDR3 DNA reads TGTGCCAGCAGCTCTTCTAGGGCACAGGGGACACTGAACACTGAAGCTTTCTTT.